This T cell receptor (beta chain) is from a study of blood T cell repertoires in COVID-19. On the study more broadly: Spain, Italy and the United States supplied samples that represented acute and convalescent COVID-19. Sources were T cells, B-cell-depleted T cells, or PBMCs; the material itself was cDNA or gDNA.

Trimming cost V 5 bases and J 2 bases; bases outside gene matches: 5. The CDR3 runs to 15 residues. The germline V gene has CDR1 MNHNY and CDR2 SVGAGI (reference sequence). TCRdb's copy holds only in-frame clones and misses some; the assay was immunoSEQ multiplex PCR. The sample holds about 72,000 clones, roughly 88% seen once. Sequencing used peripheral blood. This sequence was found in a man between 50 and 59 years old with acute or convalescent COVID-19. The chain joins TRBV6-6 to TRBJ2-7, with 11 positions matching TRBD1. CDR3 coding DNA: TGTGCCAGCAGTCGGCCGGGACAGGGGGCCTACGAGCAGTACTTC. Its translation is CASSRPGQGAYEQYF.